The table lists the clone carrying this TCR beta chain with a few counts. The record originates from a study of T-cell reconstitution after alpha-beta-depleted transplantation in children. For TCRbeta, the library was prepared with unique molecular identifiers. A single record per CDR3 protein comes from TCRdb applying MiXCR to the PCR reads. The table records about 980,000 distinct CDR3 sequences, about 30% of them present only once. Germline loops: CDR1 LNHDA, CDR2 SQIVND (reference sequence). V shed 3 bases and J shed 5 bases, with 16 bases lying between them. This CDR3 has 15 amino acids. The source was PBMCs, mostly from graft donor cells, collected 360 days after TCRalphabeta/CD19-depleted stem cell transplant. This receptor was taken from a boy under two years old who had a stem cell transplant for SCID, so the T cells may come from the graft donor. The genes are TRBV19 and TRBJ2-5, with D possibly called TRBD1 or TRBD2 (5 bases each). CDR3 loop: CASSMSQGVWETQYF. The CDR3 nucleotides read TGTGCCAGTAGTATGAGTCAGGGAGTTTGGGAGACCCAGTACTTC. Full variable domain (outside the CDR3, taken from reference TRBV19 and TRBJ2-5): DGGITQSPKYLFRKEGQNVTLSCEQNLNHDAMYWYRQDPGQGLRLIYYSQIVNDFQKGDIAEGYSVSREKKESFPLTVTSAQKNPTAFYLCASSMSQGVWETQYFGPGTRLLVL.